This T cell receptor beta chain was captured in a study of blood T cell repertoires in COVID-19. About the research overall: Acute and convalescent COVID-19 specimens originated in the United States, Italy and Spain. T cells, B-cell-depleted T cells, or PBMCs provided the cDNA or gDNA that served as material.

Sequencing was performed with immunoSEQ multiplex PCR; in TCRdb, only in-frame clones are kept and a portion is missing. Seen here are around 330,000 clones, 89% observed once, and the top ten hold 9.5%. The participants were between about 18 and 89 years old and came from some 25 US areas. Either two negative PCRs, clearance, or symptom resolution qualified Cohort 3 donors as recovered. Trimming cost V 4 bases and J 0 bases; bases outside gene matches: 7. Germline CDR1 is LNHDA and CDR2 is SQIVND (reference sequence). CDR3 length: 17 amino acids. The sample taken for sequencing was PBMCs or T cells enriched from blood (not recorded which). The receptor's source is a middle-aged woman who had recovered from COVID-19. The chain carries TRBV19 and TRBJ2-1; the match to TRBD1 covers 9 bases. CDR3 in DNA: TGTGCCAGTAGTAGGGACAGGGCCGAGAGCTCCTACAATGAGCAGTTCTTC. Translated: CASSRDRAESSYNEQFF.